This record concerns one T cell receptor beta chain sequence. The antigen is undetermined. This CDR3 has 14 residues. Germline V gene lookup returns CDR1 LNHDA and CDR2 SQIVND (reference sequence). V shed 7 bases and J shed 1 base, with 12 bases lying between them. The sample is drawn from a study of T cell repertoires in cytomegalovirus infection. Study background: CMV infection plus the matching HLA type was flagged by public TCR beta signatures. Study-level points and caveats: HLA-C-restricted TCR beta clonotypes specific for CMV led the ex vivo response.

MiXCR, applied by TCRdb to the reads, yields one record per CDR3 protein. The data show a few hundred thousand distinct CDR3 sequences, around a sixth seen once. This chain links TRBV19 with TRBJ2-3; a possible D gene is TRBD2 (6 bases). Sequenced input: PBMCs. The TCR originated in a human donor in good health (CMV status not recorded). Some clones in this sample may be carry-over from other donors' samples. The CDR3 protein is CASNPGTGTDTQYF. In DNA form, the CDR3 reads TGTGCCAGTAATCCGGGGACTGGCACAGATACGCAGTATTTT.